These 25 T cell receptor beta chains were all obtained from the same sample, sequenced in a study of OX40 agonist ivuxolimab in advanced cancers. Library prep was done by the immunoSEQ multiplex PCR assay. Imported from immuneACCESS, the table was reduced by TCRdb to in-frame sequences with V and J called. These copies leave out some clones; in studies compared against another copy, an unresolved V gene accounts for under half, and the cause of the remainder is not known. The sample has roughly 70,000 clones on record, roughly 88% of them singletons. The ten largest make up about 0.6% of the sample. This material consisted of CD4+ or CD8+ T cells sorted from blood, taken in a trial of the OX40 agonist ivuxolimab. The receptors shown here come from an adult with an advanced solid tumor such as melanoma, head and neck, liver or kidney cancer.

The chain combines TRBV4-1 with TRBJ1-5; 10 bases fit TRBD1. This CDR3 is built from 14 residues. Germline-derived CDR1 and CDR2 are MGHRA and YSYEKL. The V and J ends lost 1 base and 7 bases, in that order; junction bases with no gene match: 1. The CDR3 region is CASSQADRGQPQHF. CDR3 sequence (DNA): TGCGCCAGCAGCCAAGCGGACAGGGGGCAGCCCCAGCATTTT.

V usage is TRBV6-6 and J usage is TRBJ1-1; D call uncertain. CDR3 length equals 14 residues. Germline CDR1 MNHNY, CDR2 SVGAGI (reference sequence). Trimming pared 1 base from V and 0 bases from J, leaving 6 bases between. CDR3 sequence: CASSYWDMNTEAFF. For the CDR3, the DNA is TGTGCCAGCAGTTACTGGGATATGAACACTGAAGCTTTCTTT.

As regards this clone: A read error may produce the germline difference seen at one junction end. The chain combines TRBV7-7 with TRBJ1-1; a weak D match, TRBD1 (5 bases). Germline V gene lookup returns CDR1 SSHAT and CDR2 FNYEAQ (reference sequence). The CDR3 runs to 13 residues. CDR3 in amino acids: CASSLGQNTEAFF. CDR3 nucleotides: TGTGCTAGCAGCTTAGGACAAAACACTGAAGCTTTCTTT.

The chain uses TRBV18 and TRBJ1-6; 7 bases are a match to TRBD1. Germline CDR1 KGHSH, CDR2 LQKENI. This CDR3 spans 15 amino acids. V lost 1 base to trimming and J lost 9 bases; unmatched junction nucleotides: 6. CDR3 in DNA: TGTGCCAGCTCACCACGGCAGGGGGTAGGTTCACCCCTCCACTTT. Its protein is CASSPRQGVGSPLHF. The complete variable domain, with remaining parts taken from reference TRBV18 and TRBJ1-6, reads NAGVMQNPRHLVRRRGQEARLRCSPMKGHSHVYWYRQLPEEGLKFMVYLQKENIIDESGMPKERFSAEFPKEGPSILRIQQVVRGDSAAYFCASSPRQGVGSPLHFGNGTRLTVT.

The J gene is TRBJ2-2, the V gene TRBV28; no definite D call. The CDR3 is 14 amino acids. Germline lookup yields CDR1 MDHEN and CDR2 SYDVKM. The germline V and J ends were trimmed by 3 bases and 5 bases, with 10 bases remaining between them. CDR3 loop: CASSFHTQTGELFF. The CDR3 nucleotides read TGTGCCAGCAGTTTCCACACACAGACCGGGGAGCTGTTTTTT.

The rearrangement joins TRBV7-9 to TRBJ2-7; TRBD2 matches 9 bases. Per the germline V gene, CDR1 is SEHNR and CDR2 is FQNEAQ (reference sequence). V shed 1 base, J shed 1 base, and the junction held 5 bases outside the gene matches. The CDR3 extends over 16 amino acids. The CDR3 spells CASSLGAGGSSYEQYF. In DNA form, the CDR3 reads TGTGCCAGCAGCTTAGGGGCGGGGGGGAGTTCCTACGAGCAGTACTTC.

This clone appeared a single time. The chain combines TRBV6-6 with TRBJ1-2; D is uncertain. Trimming cost V 2 bases and J 0 bases, with 13 bases left between them. Germline V CDR1 and CDR2: MNHNY, SVGAGI (reference sequence). This CDR3 spans 16 amino acids. The DNA of the CDR3 is TGTGCCAGCAGTTACGCAGAGGGTAGAGCTAACTATGGCTACACCTTC. Its protein product is CASSYAEGRANYGYTF.

To note about this clone: Sequence at one end of the junction differs from germline and may be a read error. The gene calls are TRBV7-7 and TRBJ2-1; D remains unclear. The germline CDR1 and CDR2 sequences are SSHAT and FNYEAQ (reference sequence). CDR3 length equals 14 residues. The CDR3 sequence is CASTKDPGGDEQFF. Written as DNA, the CDR3 is TGTGCTAGCACAAAGGACCCGGGCGGCGATGAGCAGTTCTTC. The variable domain in full, completed from reference TRBV7-7 and TRBJ2-1, reads GAGVSQSPRYKVTKRGQDVTLRCDPISSHATLYWYQQALGQGPEFLTYFNYEAQPDKSGLPSDRFSAERPEGSISTLTIQRTEQRDSAMYRCASTKDPGGDEQFFGPGTRLTVL.

The rearrangement joins TRBV27 to TRBJ1-6; TRBD1 matches at 7 bases. V shed 6 bases, J shed 7 bases, and the junction held 6 bases outside the gene matches. Germline CDR1 is MNHEY and CDR2 is SMNVEV (reference sequence). The CDR3 consists of 14 residues. CDR3 amino acids: CASRGTAENSPLHF. In nucleotides, the CDR3 is TGTGCCAGCAGAGGGACAGCGGAAAATTCACCCCTCCACTTT.

The genes are TRBV18 and TRBJ1-6; unclear D gene. Germline V gene data show CDR1 as KGHSH and CDR2 as LQKENI. V lost 6 bases and J 7 bases, leaving 16 bases between the germline ends. The CDR3 length is 15 residues. CDR3 sequence (DNA): TGTGCCAGCTCGGTTGGACTCGTGGAGAATTCACCCCTCCACTTT. It codes for CASSVGLVENSPLHF. The whole variable domain, filled in from reference TRBV18 and TRBJ1-6, reads NAGVMQNPRHLVRRRGQEARLRCSPMKGHSHVYWYRQLPEEGLKFMVYLQKENIIDESGMPKERFSAEFPKEGPSILRIQQVVRGDSAAYFCASSVGLVENSPLHFGNGTRLTVT.

As regards this clone: At the DNA level, this CDR3 is encoded by other sequences in the same sample as well. J is TRBJ1-1 and V is TRBV20-1; D is uncertain. The CDR3 is 11 amino acids. The germline V gene encodes CDR1 DFQATT and CDR2 SNEGSKA (reference sequence). V lost 2 bases and J lost 3, with 4 bases in between. The CDR3 loop is CSARRDTEAFF. The CDR3 nucleotides read TGCAGTGCTAGAAGGGACACTGAAGCTTTCTTT.

The CDR3 loop reads CASTEGLAGHEQFF. CDR3 coding DNA: TGCGCCAGCACCGAGGGACTAGCGGGGCATGAGCAGTTCTTC. The chain is built from TRBV5-1 and TRBJ2-1; 13 nucleotides agree with TRBD2. J gave up 8 bases and V 6 bases, and 5 bases lay outside the gene matches. CDR1 SGHRS and CDR2 YFSETQ come from the germline V gene. The CDR3 consists of 14 residues.

The gene calls are TRBV10-2 and TRBJ1-1; D is unclear. This CDR3 is 15 amino acids long. In germline, CDR1 is WSHSY, CDR2 SAAADI. With 3 bases removed from V and 6 bases from J, the gap between germline ends came to 17 bases. CDR3 sequence: CASSEPPPGPPEAFF. The CDR3 bases are TGCGCCAGCAGTGAACCTCCCCCAGGCCCCCCTGAAGCTTTCTTT.

The genes are TRBV7-9 and TRBJ2-4; 7 bases map to TRBD1. Trimming took 5 bases from V and 6 from J; bases not matched to a gene: 7. CDR1 SEHNR and CDR2 FQNEAQ come from the germline V gene (reference sequence). The CDR3 has 14 amino acids. The CDR3 spells CASSPGGLRNIQYF. CDR3 nucleotides: TGTGCCAGCAGCCCAGGGGGTCTGAGAAACATTCAGTACTTC. Full variable domain (outside the CDR3, taken from reference TRBV7-9 and TRBJ2-4): DTGVSQNPRHKITKRGQNVTFRCDPISEHNRLYWYRQTLGQGPEFLTYFQNEAQLEKSRLLSDRFSAERPKGSFSTLEIQRTEQGDSAMYLCASSPGGLRNIQYFGAGTRLSVL.

The chain carries TRBV5-8 and TRBJ1-6; D possibly corresponds to TRBD1 (5 bases). This CDR3 comprises 15 residues. V was shortened by 0 bases and J by 10 bases, with 14 bases between the two germline ends. Per the germline V gene, CDR1 is SGHTS and CDR2 is YDEGEE. The CDR3 DNA sequence: TGTGCCAGCAGCTTGGTGGGCAGGGCGGTATCACCCCTCCACTTT. Amino acid sequence: CASSLVGRAVSPLHF. The complete variable domain, with remaining parts taken from reference TRBV5-8 and TRBJ1-6, reads EAGVTQSPTHLIKTRGQQATLRCSPISGHTSVYWYQQALGLGLQFLLWYDEGEERNRGNFPPRFSGRQFPNYSSELNVNALELEDSALYLCASSLVGRAVSPLHFGNGTRLTVT.

J is TRBJ1-2 and V is TRBV6-4; TRBD1 matches 8 bases. The CDR3 loop spans 13 amino acids. The germline CDR1 and CDR2 sequences are MRHNA and SNTAGT. The trim removed 2 bases at V and 8 bases at J, leaving 4 bases unmatched. CDR3 sequence: CASSDTGGVGYTF. CDR3 DNA sequence: TGTGCCAGCAGTGACACAGGGGGAGTAGGCTACACCTTC.

This chain uses TRBV12-5 with TRBJ1-2, with D unclear. V was clipped by 5 bases and J by 4 bases, with 5 bases between them. Germline CDR1 LGHNT, CDR2 FRNRAP. The CDR3 sequence is 11 residues long. CDR3 nucleotides: TGTGCTAGTGGTGCCCCCTATGGCTACACCTTC. It yields the protein CASGAPYGYTF.

The chain uses TRBV7-2 and TRBJ2-3, with no clear D. This CDR3 is 11 amino acids long. Germline V CDR1 and CDR2: SGHTA, FQGNSA. The V end lost 10 bases, the J end lost 6 bases, and 11 bases lay between the germline ends. CDR3 in DNA: TGTGCCACCTCCTCGTTTGATACGCAGTATTTT. Its translation: CATSSFDTQYF.

The gene calls are TRBV6-4 and TRBJ1-1; no firm D call. Trimming removed 2 bases at V and 5 bases at J, with 12 bases between. This CDR3 is built from 14 residues. Germline CDR1 and CDR2: MRHNA and SNTAGT. The DNA for the CDR3 is TGTGCCAGCAGTGACCTGTCTCCCGGAACTGAAGCTTTCTTT. Amino acids: CASSDLSPGTEAFF.

Worth noting for this clone: Other DNA sequences from this sample encode an identical CDR3 as well. Here the CDR3 reads CASSLEGYGYTF. The CDR3 nucleotides read TGTGCCAGCAGCTTGGAGGGCTATGGCTACACCTTC. The V gene is TRBV5-4, the J gene TRBJ1-2; no firm D call. Trimming cost V 0 bases and J 4 bases, with 4 bases left between them. Per the germline V gene, CDR1 is SGHNT and CDR2 is YYREEE (reference sequence). The CDR3 length is 12 residues.

The chain carries TRBV6-5 and TRBJ1-1, with a tentative D call TRBD1 (5 bases). V lost 7 bases, J lost 7 bases, and 16 bases lay in between. Per germline, CDR1 MNHEY and CDR2 SVGAGI. CDR3 size: 13 residues. DNA of the CDR3: TGTGCCAGCAAGAAGGAGACAGAGATTGAAGCTTTCTTT. Residues: CASKKETEIEAFF.

The V gene is TRBV11-2, the J gene TRBJ2-2; 7 positions match TRBD2. V lost 5 bases to trimming and J lost 7 bases; unmatched junction nucleotides: 22. Per germline, CDR1 SGHAT and CDR2 FQNNGV. This CDR3 contains 19 residues. This CDR3 is CASSPKPRLRAGVNGELFF. DNA of the CDR3: TGTGCCAGCAGCCCAAAGCCCCGATTGAGGGCGGGGGTTAACGGGGAGCTGTTTTTT.

The rearrangement links TRBV7-2 to TRBJ2-3; D uncertain. Trimming took 0 bases from V and 6 from J, leaving 10 bases between them. Germline values: CDR1 SGHTA, CDR2 FQGNSA. This CDR3 spans 14 amino acids. This CDR3 reads CASSLATGFDTQYF. For the CDR3, the DNA is TGTGCCAGCAGCTTAGCGACGGGCTTTGATACGCAGTATTTT.

The CDR3 loop reads CASSFQSGTETQYF. The CDR3 DNA reads as TGTGCCAGCAGCTTCCAGTCGGGGACGGAGACCCAGTACTTC. The rearrangement joins TRBV7-8 to TRBJ2-5, with D possibly being TRBD1 or TRBD2 (5 bases each). The germline gives CDR1 SGHVS, CDR2 FQNEAQ. The V end was cut by 3 bases, the J end by 5 bases, with 13 bases between. This CDR3 has 14 amino acids.

The rearrangement links TRBV7-3 to TRBJ2-2, with D tentatively TRBD1 (6 bases). The V end lost 7 bases, the J end lost 4 bases, and 16 bases lay between the germline ends. This CDR3 is 15 amino acids long. From germline, CDR1 is SGHTA and CDR2 FQGTGA. The CDR3 DNA is TGTGCCAGCACCAACCAGGGGCAGGGCACCGGGGAGCTGTTTTTT. Translated: CASTNQGQGTGELFF. Using reference TRBV7-3 and TRBJ2-2 for the parts outside the CDR3, the full variable domain is GAGVSQTPSNKVTEKGKYVELRCDPISGHTALYWYRQSLGQGPEFLIYFQGTGAADDSGLPNDRFFAVRPEGSVSTLKIQRTERGDSAVYLCASTNQGQGTGELFFGEGSRLTVL.